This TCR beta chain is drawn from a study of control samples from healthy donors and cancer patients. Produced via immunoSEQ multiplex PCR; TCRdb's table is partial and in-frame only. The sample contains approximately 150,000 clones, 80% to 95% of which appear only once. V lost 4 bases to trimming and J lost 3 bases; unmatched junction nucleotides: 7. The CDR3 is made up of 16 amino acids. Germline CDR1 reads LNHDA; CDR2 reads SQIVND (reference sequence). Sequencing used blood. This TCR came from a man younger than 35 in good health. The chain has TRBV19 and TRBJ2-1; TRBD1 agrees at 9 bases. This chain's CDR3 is CASSTTGGSVYNEQFF. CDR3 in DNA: TGTGCCAGTAGTACAACAGGGGGCAGTGTCTACAATGAGCAGTTCTTC.